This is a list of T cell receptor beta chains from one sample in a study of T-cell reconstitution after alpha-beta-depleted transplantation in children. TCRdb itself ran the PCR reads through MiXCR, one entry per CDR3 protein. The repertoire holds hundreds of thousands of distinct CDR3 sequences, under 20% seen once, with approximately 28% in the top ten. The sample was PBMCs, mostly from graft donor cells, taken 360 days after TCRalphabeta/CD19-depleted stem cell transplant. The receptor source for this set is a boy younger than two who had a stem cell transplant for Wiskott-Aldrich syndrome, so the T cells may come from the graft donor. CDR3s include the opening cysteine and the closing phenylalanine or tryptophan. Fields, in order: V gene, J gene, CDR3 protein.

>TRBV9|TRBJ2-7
CASSVEAGGGATEQYF
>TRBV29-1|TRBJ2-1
CSVSTRSSYNEQFF
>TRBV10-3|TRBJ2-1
CAIGYNEQFF
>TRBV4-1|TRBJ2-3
CASSYGQGARDTQYF
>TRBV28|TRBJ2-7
CASRQTPSEGYEQYF
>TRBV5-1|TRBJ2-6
CASRRRILGQETNVLTF
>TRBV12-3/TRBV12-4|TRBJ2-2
CASSFEQKRTGELFF
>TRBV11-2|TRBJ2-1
CASSLWLAVEQFF
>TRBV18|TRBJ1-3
CASSPLARTEENTIYF
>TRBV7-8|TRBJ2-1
CASSLARTPGPNEQFF
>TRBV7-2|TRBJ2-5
CASSPRLAETQYF
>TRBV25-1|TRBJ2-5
CASSEVGIETQYF
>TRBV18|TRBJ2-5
CASSPLAGGLQETQYF
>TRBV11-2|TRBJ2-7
CASSMGPSSYEQYF
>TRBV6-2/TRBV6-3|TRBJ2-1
CASNLNSRTGAYNEQFF
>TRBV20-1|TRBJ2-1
CSARKPPSDYNEQFF
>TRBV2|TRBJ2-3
CASSEFRVMDTQYF
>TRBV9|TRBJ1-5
CASGGRNQPQHF
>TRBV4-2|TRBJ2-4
CASSQELALWHIQYF
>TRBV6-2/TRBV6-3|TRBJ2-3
CASSRPLAGGPHTQYF